The 5 T cell receptor beta chains below all came from one sample that was sequenced in a study of metastatic and nonmetastatic thyroid tumors. TCRdb used MiXCR to call clones anew from the PCR reads. The sample lists several thousand clones; roughly a fifth were seen once. Every patient was untreated before thyroid surgery. The sample was adjacent normal tissue. The origin of the receptors is a female donor with papillary thyroid cancer or a benign thyroid nodule (not recorded which). Some clones in this sample may be carry-over from other donors' samples.

This clone was recorded once. Because the CDR3 is missing its conserved closing phenylalanine or tryptophan, this is likely a read error. No DNA is shown, since the ends of the CDR3 on it are uncertain; the CDR3 is the one TCRdb lists. This chain links TRBV7-9 with TRBJ1-6; the table's D gene call, TRBD1, was not cross checked with the DNA. Counting both end residues, the CDR3 totals 15 amino acids. Germline V lookup: CDR1 SEHNR, CDR2 FQNEAQ (reference sequence). The CDR3 loop reads CASSLRGAGNSPFHL.

This clone has at least ten counts. The J gene is TRBJ2-3, the V gene TRBV9; the D is unclear. Germline CDR1 is SGDLS and CDR2 is YYNGEE. Trimming shortened V by 3 bases and J by 2 bases, and 10 bases separated the two germline ends. The CDR3 has 14 residues. The CDR3 nucleotides read TGTGCCAGCAGCGCCCCCCCCCTCACAGATACGCAGTATTTT. Translation: CASSAPPLTDTQYF.

The chain combines TRBV11-1 with TRBJ2-5; 12 positions agree with TRBD1. Germline V lookup: CDR1 SGHAT, CDR2 FQDESV (reference sequence). The CDR3 totals 19 residues. Trimming at V came to 1 base and at J to 4 bases, leaving 13 bases not matched to a gene. The CDR3: CASSLGAGQGAQTGETQYF. In DNA form, the CDR3 reads TGTGCCAGCAGCTTAGGAGCGGGACAGGGGGCGCAGACGGGAGAGACCCAGTACTTC.

This clone showed up just a few times. The chain recombines TRBV29-1 with TRBJ1-1; D gene unclear. The CDR3 runs to 11 residues. Trimming shortened V by 6 bases and J by 1 base, and 6 bases separated the two germline ends. Germline CDR1 is SQVTM and CDR2 is ANQGSEA. The CDR3 sequence: CSVEKNTEAFF. Written as DNA, the CDR3 is TGCAGCGTGGAAAAGAACACTGAAGCTTTCTTT.

This clone is medium-sized. The genes are TRBV12-3 or TRBV12-4 and TRBJ1-1; 7 bases are a match to TRBD1. V lost 4 bases to trimming and J lost 7 bases; unmatched junction nucleotides: 9. The CDR3 sequence is 14 residues long. DNA for the CDR3: TGTGCCAGCAGTTCCCGGGGAGGGGGCGGTGAAGCTTTCTTT. It yields the protein CASSSRGGGGEAFF.